This T cell receptor (beta chain) was documented in a study of cytotoxic CD8 clonotypes in ibrutinib-treated CLL. Across the study: Among patients, some 25 responded partially and 2 completely; roughly 14 then stayed remitted and roughly 12 progressed after median around 70 months.

Investigators sought sequencing depths of between 1 in 200,000 and 1 in 1 million T cells. Libraries were prepared by immunoSEQ multiplex PCR; TCRdb keeps only in-frame clonotypes and omits some of them. The sample has some 200,000 clones; 65% to 80% are singletons. Germline CDR1 is SGDLS and CDR2 is YYNGEE. The CDR3 covers 16 residues. V was pared by 4 bases and J by 1 base, with 7 bases of the junction left unmatched. Regarding this clone: The antigen remains unidentified.

Study conclusions and caveats: In comparison with age-matched healthy donors, baseline clonality was higher and tracked circulating CD8+ T-cell counts.

Approximately 1.8 micrograms of genomic DNA came from cryopreserved PBMCs for TCR beta libraries. The chain recombines TRBV9 with TRBJ2-5, with TRBD2 matching over 10 bases. Sequencing used PBMCs, obtained after 12 months of ibrutinib treatment. The TCR comes from a human donor with chronic lymphocytic leukemia. The CDR3 nucleotides read TGTGCCAGCAGCATATTAGCGGGAGGAACCCAAGAGACCCAGTACTTC. Its translation: CASSILAGGTQETQYF. Filled out from reference TRBV9 and TRBJ2-5, the complete variable domain reads DSGVTQTPKHLITATGQRVTLRCSPRSGDLSVYWYQQSLDQGLQFLIQYYNGEERAKGNILERFSAQQFPDLHSELNLSSLELGDSALYFCASSILAGGTQETQYFGPGTRLLVL.